The TCR beta chain described here comes from a study of shared T cell receptors in the human thymus (dated by TCRdb to 2020 to 2023). In terms of the full investigation: The study examined how self-reactive, shared T-cell receptor alpha chains are generated in the human thymus.

V loses 2 bases, J loses 4 bases, and the germline ends lie 22 bases apart. Including cysteine and phenylalanine, the CDR3 has 18 amino acids. Only the CDR3 DNA is retained, 54 bases long and in frame from the first base. The germline V gene (reference sequence) provides CDR1 SGHNT and CDR2 YYREEE. As for this clone: Its antigen has not been determined. Base qualities are not provided; no much larger clone lies one nucleotide away.

Libraries came from the immunoSEQ multiplex PCR assay. TCRdb retrieved this table from immuneACCESS and kept in-frame rearrangements only. Not all clones are present; in checked studies, unresolved V genes account for under half, and no reason is known for the remainder. The sample includes 700,000 or so clones, with over 75% observed a single time. The top ten clonotypes cover roughly 0.01% of the sample. This sample was also put to use in a study of human thymus T cells. The second study reports: The donors were immunologically healthy infants in Finland who had open corrective cardiac surgery for congenital heart defects. Thymus tissue was collected as surgical resects that were removed during corrective cardiac surgery. V and J gene segment usage appeared biased in both thymic and peripheral blood repertoires. Highly overlapping thymic TCR repertoires among unrelated individuals were reported in the related research. The study described the TCR alpha and beta repertoires in eight or nine infant thymus samples and a few matching peripheral blood samples. The cohort included six male and a couple of female infants, with donor ages spanning 7 to 244 days. Thymocytes were mechanically released from the tissue and were stored as pellets of 10-30 million cells at -70 degrees C. A QIAsymphony instrument was used to extract genomic DNA from the frozen cell pellets. TCRB and TCRAD loci were amplified from a standardized quantity of quality-controlled genomic DNA using the immunoSEQ multiplex PCR assay. Amplicons spanned the V(D)J region at a length sufficient to cover the CDR3 and identify V and J genes. The amplicons were sequenced on an Illumina platform via the commercial immunoSEQ service. Corrections for primer bias and sequencing errors followed previously described methods, while TCRAD and TCRB definitions were based on the IMGT database. Repertoires were analysed with immunoSEQ Analyzer 3.0 and VDJTools, covering basic statistics, V/J segment usage, diversity estimates, rarefaction and pairwise overlap. To estimate diversity, the Chao1, ChaoE, Efron-Thisted, Shannon and inverse Simpson indices were applied, and diversity was also estimated on datasets down-sampled to the smallest sample. Repertoire overlap used strict matching of CDR3 nucleotide sequence, V gene and J gene, with Jaccard-based multidimensional scaling clustering. On average, thymus samples yielded approximately 780,000 unique TCRB clonotypes, whereas blood samples yielded about 84,000.

The sequence was collected from a girl younger than two with a congenital heart defect. Donor details come from another sample of the same person, matched by shared clones. In this chain, TRBV5-4 is recombined with TRBJ2-1; the D gene is perhaps TRBD1, from 5 matching bases. Sequencing was done on a sample of thymocytes. CDR3 protein: CASSFKSPGPPEYNEQFF. The sequenced DNA is TGTGCCAGCAGCTTTAAGTCACCAGGGCCTCCCGAATACAATGAGCAGTTCTTC.